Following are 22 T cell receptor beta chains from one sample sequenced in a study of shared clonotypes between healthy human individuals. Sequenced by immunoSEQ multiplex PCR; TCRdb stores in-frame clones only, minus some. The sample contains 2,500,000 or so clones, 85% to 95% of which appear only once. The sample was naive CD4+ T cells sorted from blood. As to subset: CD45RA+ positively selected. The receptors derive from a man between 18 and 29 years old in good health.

CDR3 protein: CASSEGLAGSYEQYF. CDR3 in DNA: TGTGCCAGCAGTGAAGGACTAGCGGGGTCCTACGAGCAGTACTTC. The chain joins TRBV6-1 to TRBJ2-7, with 11 nucleotides matching TRBD2. This CDR3 is built from 15 residues. Germline-derived CDR1 and CDR2 are MNHNS and SASEGT. Unmatched junction bases numbered 0, after V lost 1 base and J lost 1 base.

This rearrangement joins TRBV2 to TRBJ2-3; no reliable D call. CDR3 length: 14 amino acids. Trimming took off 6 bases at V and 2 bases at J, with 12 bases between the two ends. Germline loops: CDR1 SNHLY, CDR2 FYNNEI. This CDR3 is CASRNQLNTDTQYF. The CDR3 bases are TGTGCCAGCAGAAACCAGCTAAACACAGATACGCAGTATTTT.

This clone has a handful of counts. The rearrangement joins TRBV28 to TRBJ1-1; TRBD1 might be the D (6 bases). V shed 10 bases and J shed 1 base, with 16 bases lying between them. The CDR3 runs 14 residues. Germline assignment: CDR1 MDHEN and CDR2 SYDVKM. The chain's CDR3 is CANERRTENTEAFF. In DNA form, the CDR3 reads TGTGCCAACGAAAGAAGGACAGAGAACACTGAAGCTTTCTTT.

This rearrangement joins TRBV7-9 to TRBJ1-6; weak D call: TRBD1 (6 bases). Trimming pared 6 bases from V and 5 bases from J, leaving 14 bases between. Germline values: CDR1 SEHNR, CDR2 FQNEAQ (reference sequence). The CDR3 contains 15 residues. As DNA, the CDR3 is TGTGCCAGCAGTTCTCCCGGACAGAATAATTCACCCCTCCACTTT. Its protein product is CASSSPGQNNSPLHF.

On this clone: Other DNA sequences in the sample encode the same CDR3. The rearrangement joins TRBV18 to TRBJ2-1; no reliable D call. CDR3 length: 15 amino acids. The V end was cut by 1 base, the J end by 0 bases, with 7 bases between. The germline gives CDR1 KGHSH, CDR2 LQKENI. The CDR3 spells CASSPQGGSYNEQFF. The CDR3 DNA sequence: TGTGCCAGCTCACCACAAGGCGGCTCCTACAATGAGCAGTTCTTC.

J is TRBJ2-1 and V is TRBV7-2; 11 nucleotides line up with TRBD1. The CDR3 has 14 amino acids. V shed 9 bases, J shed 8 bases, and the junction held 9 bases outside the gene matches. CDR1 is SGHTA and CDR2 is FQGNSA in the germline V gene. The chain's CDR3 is CASSRDRGIYEQFF. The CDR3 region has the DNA TGTGCCAGTTCCCGGGACAGGGGGATCTATGAGCAGTTCTTC.

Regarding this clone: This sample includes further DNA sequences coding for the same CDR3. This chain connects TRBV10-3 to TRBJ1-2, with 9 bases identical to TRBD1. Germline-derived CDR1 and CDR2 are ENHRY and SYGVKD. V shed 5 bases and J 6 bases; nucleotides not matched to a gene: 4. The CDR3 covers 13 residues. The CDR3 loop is CAISPGQGDGYTF. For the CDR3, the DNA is TGTGCCATCAGTCCGGGACAGGGAGATGGCTACACCTTC.

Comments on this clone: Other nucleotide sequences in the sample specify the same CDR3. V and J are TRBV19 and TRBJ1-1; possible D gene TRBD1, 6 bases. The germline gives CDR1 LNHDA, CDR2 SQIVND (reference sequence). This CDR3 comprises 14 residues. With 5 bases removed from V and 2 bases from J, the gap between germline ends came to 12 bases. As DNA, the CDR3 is TGTGCCAGTAGTCTGAGAGGGGGTAACACTGAAGCTTTCTTT. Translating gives CASSLRGGNTEAFF.

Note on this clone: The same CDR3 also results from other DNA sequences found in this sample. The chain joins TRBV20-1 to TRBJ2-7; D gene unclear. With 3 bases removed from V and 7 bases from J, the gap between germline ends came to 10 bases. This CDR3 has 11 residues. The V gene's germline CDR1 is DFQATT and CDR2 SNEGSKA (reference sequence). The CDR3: CSASLLGEQYF. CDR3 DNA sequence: TGCAGTGCTAGCCTCCTTGGGGAGCAGTACTTC.

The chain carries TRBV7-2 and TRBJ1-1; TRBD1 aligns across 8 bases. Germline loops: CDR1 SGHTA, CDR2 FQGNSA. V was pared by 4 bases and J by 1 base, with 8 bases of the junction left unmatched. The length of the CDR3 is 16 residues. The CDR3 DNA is TGTGCCAGCAGCTCACCGGTAGGACAGGGGAACACTGAAGCTTTCTTT. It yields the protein CASSSPVGQGNTEAFF.

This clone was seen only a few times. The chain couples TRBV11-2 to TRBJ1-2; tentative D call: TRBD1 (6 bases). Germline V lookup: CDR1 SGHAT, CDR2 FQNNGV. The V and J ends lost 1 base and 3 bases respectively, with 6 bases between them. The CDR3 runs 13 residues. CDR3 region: CASSLAGDYGYTF. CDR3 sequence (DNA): TGTGCCAGCAGCTTAGCAGGGGACTATGGCTACACCTTC.

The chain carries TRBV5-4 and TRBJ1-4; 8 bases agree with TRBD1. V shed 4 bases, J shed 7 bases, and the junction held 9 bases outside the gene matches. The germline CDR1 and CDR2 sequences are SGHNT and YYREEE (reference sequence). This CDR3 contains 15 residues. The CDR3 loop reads CASSLTGQGVEKLFF. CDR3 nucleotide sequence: TGTGCCAGCAGCCTGACCGGACAGGGCGTTGAAAAACTGTTTTTT.

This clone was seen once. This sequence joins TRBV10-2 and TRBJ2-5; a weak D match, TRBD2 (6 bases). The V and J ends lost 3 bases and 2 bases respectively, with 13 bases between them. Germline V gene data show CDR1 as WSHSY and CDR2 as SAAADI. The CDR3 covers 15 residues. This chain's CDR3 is CASSELWEEQETQYF. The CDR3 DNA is TGCGCCAGCAGTGAATTGTGGGAGGAACAAGAGACCCAGTACTTC.

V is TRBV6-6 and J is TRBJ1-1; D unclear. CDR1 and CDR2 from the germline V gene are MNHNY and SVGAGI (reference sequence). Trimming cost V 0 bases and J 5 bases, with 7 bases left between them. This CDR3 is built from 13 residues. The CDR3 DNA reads TGTGCCAGCAGTTACTCGCAGAGGACTGAAGCTTTCTTT. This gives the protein CASSYSQRTEAFF.

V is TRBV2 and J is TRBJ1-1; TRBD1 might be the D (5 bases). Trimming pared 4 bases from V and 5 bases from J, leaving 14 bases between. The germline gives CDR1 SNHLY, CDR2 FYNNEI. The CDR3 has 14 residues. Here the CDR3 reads CASSVDSLLTEAFF. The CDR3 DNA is TGTGCCAGCAGTGTTGACAGTCTACTTACTGAAGCTTTCTTT.

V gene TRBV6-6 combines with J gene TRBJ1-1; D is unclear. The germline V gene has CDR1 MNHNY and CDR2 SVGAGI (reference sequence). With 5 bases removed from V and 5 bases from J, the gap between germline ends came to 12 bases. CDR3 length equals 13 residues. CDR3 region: CASSELRRTEAFF. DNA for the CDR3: TGTGCCAGCAGTGAGTTGAGGAGGACTGAAGCTTTCTTT.

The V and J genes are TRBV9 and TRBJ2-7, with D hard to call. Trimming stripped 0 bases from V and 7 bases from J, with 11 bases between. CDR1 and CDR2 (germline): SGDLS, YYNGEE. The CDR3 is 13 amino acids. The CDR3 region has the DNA TGTGCCAGCAGCGTAGGTGGCCCGGGTGAGCAGTACTTC. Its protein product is CASSVGGPGEQYF.

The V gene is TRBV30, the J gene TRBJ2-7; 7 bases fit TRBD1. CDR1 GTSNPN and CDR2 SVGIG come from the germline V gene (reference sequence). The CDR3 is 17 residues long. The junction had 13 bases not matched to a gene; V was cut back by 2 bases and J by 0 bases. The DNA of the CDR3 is TGTGCCTGGAGTCCCAGCAGACTCCGACAGGGCTCCTACGAGCAGTACTTC. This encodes CAWSPSRLRQGSYEQYF.

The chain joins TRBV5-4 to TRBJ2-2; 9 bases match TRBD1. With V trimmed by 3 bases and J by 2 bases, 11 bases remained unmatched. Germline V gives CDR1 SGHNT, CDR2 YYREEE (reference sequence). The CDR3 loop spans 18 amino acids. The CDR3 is CASSSPGQGTLNTGELFF. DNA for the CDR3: TGTGCCAGCAGCTCCCCGGGACAGGGTACACTCAACACCGGGGAGCTGTTTTTT.

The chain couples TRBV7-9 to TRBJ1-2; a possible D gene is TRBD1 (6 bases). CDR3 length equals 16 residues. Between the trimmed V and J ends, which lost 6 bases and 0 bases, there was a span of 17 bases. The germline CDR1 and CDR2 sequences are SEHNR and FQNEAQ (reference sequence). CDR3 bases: TGTGCCAGCAGTTCGGACAGAAGGATGTCTAACTATGGCTACACCTTC. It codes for CASSSDRRMSNYGYTF.

The CDR3 bases are TGTGCCAGTAGCCCCACTAGCGGGGAAATGAATGAGCAGTTCTTC. It codes for CASSPTSGEMNEQFF. The chain is built from TRBV19 and TRBJ2-1; TRBD2 agrees at 10 bases. The CDR3 extends over 15 amino acids. Germline V gene data show CDR1 as LNHDA and CDR2 as SQIVND (reference sequence). Losses at the gene ends were 6 bases for V and 7 bases for J; bases not matched to a gene: 9.

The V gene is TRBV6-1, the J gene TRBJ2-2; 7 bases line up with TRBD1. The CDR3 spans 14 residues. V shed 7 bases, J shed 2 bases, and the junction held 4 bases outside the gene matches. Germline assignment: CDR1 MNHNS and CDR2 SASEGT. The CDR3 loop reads CASKHRGNTGELFF. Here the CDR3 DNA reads TGTGCCAGCAAGCACAGGGGTAACACCGGGGAGCTGTTTTTT.